This T cell receptor beta chain was sequenced during a study of Graves' ophthalmopathy and Graves' hyperthyroidism. On the study more broadly: Peripheral blood was gathered at first diagnosis, ahead of any treatment whatsoever.

As concerns this clonotype: As yet, its antigen is unknown. With a much larger clone just one base away, this may be a read error.

Investigators amplified TCR beta CDR3 regions from RNA transcripts. In the first round, RT-PCR was carried out with HTBI primers, and a multiplex PCR formed the second round. TCRdb fed the multiplex PCR reads into MiXCR, producing one record per CDR3 protein. In the table there are a few hundred thousand distinct CDR3 sequences, approximately 18% of which are singletons. The study's findings and limits: For separating ophthalmopathy from stable hyperthyroidism, a 13-signature model gave almost 90% sensitivity and 65% to 82% specificity. Ophthalmopathy progression predictions by the model showed roughly 77% specificity and over 60% sensitivity.

The receptor comes from an adult woman with stable Graves' hyperthyroidism. The sequencing input was peripheral blood.

The CDR3 DNA sequence: TGTGCCAGCAGTTACAGGGCTCAAGAGACCCGGTACTTC. Translation: CASSYRAQETRYF. The chain links TRBV7-3 to TRBJ2-5; TRBD1 might be the D (6 bases). The germline CDR1 and CDR2 sequences are SGHTA and FQGTGA. The CDR3 contains 13 residues.